Each of the 22 T cell receptor beta chains below was sequenced from the same sample in a study of early T cells in non-severe SARS-CoV-2 infection. TCRdb used MiXCR to reprocess the 5' RACE reads, holding one entry per CDR3 protein. The profile shows 35,000 to 55,000 distinct CDR3 sequences, 23% of them singletons. The sequencing here drew on whole blood, taken at baseline. Receptors were obtained from an adult who was a healthcare worker with PCR-confirmed SARS-CoV-2 infection or an uninfected control (not recorded which).

The gene calls are TRBV11-2 and TRBJ1-2; 10 bases agree with TRBD1. The CDR3 totals 14 residues. Germline V gives CDR1 SGHAT, CDR2 FQNNGV. Unmatched junction bases numbered 5, after V lost 3 bases and J lost 7 bases. CDR3 sequence: CASSFSGTGVGYTF. The CDR3, as DNA: TGTGCCAGCAGCTTTTCCGGGACAGGGGTTGGCTACACCTTC.

The rearrangement links TRBV12-3 or TRBV12-4 to TRBJ2-3; no firm D call. This CDR3 is 14 amino acids long. V was clipped by 1 base and J by 2 bases, with 7 bases between them. CDR3 residues: CASSLETPTDTQYF. The DNA for the CDR3 is TGTGCCAGCAGTTTAGAGACCCCCACAGATACGCAGTATTTT.

The genes are TRBV9 and TRBJ1-2; tentatively, D is TRBD1 (6 bases). The CDR3 is 12 amino acids. With 3 bases removed from V and 6 bases from J, the gap between germline ends came to 9 bases. The germline CDR1 and CDR2 sequences are SGDLS and YYNGEE. The CDR3 nucleotides read TGTGCCAGCAGCGGGGACATCGATGGCTACACCTTC. It yields the protein CASSGDIDGYTF.

The rearrangement joins TRBV29-1 to TRBJ2-7; maybe TRBD2 (5 bases). V lost 5 bases, J lost 3 bases, and 8 bases lay in between. CDR1 SQVTM and CDR2 ANQGSEA come from the germline V gene. The CDR3 spans 11 residues. In DNA, the CDR3 is TGCAGCGTTTCCGAGGGCTACGAGCAGTACTTC. Translation gives CSVSEGYEQYF.

The V gene is TRBV6-5, the J gene TRBJ2-2; D unclear. The ends were cut back, 3 bases at V and 8 bases at J, with 10 bases in the middle. The V gene's germline CDR1 is MNHEY and CDR2 SVGAGI. The CDR3 sequence is 13 residues long. The CDR3 loop reads CASSYELLGELFF. The CDR3 DNA reads as TGTGCCAGCAGTTATGAGCTATTAGGGGAGCTGTTTTTT.

This sequence joins TRBV12-3 or TRBV12-4 and TRBJ1-4; D gene ambiguous. The CDR3 has 12 amino acids. V lost 11 bases and J lost 4, with 11 bases in between. The CDR3 DNA sequence: TGTGCCTCTCTTGGGGATAATGAAAAACTGTTTTTT. Amino acids: CASLGDNEKLFF.

The chain couples TRBV3-1 to TRBJ2-7; 10 nucleotides align to TRBD2. V lost 1 base to trimming and J lost 3 bases; unmatched junction nucleotides: 3. This CDR3 is built from 15 residues. From germline, CDR1 is LGHDT and CDR2 YNNKEL (reference sequence). CDR3 amino acids: CASSQVSSGGYEQYF. The CDR3, as DNA: TGTGCCAGCAGCCAAGTTTCTAGCGGGGGCTACGAGCAGTACTTC.

This clonotype was seen more than once but under ten times. The chain joins TRBV7-3 to TRBJ2-7; no firm D call. CDR1 is SGHTA and CDR2 is FQGTGA in the germline V gene. The CDR3 consists of 15 residues. Between the trimmed V and J ends, which lost 3 bases and 0 bases, there was a span of 12 bases. The CDR3 nucleotides read TGTGCCAGCAGCTTTCAGGCAGGTGACTCCTACGAGCAGTACTTC. Translated, it gives CASSFQAGDSYEQYF.

V is TRBV24-1 and J is TRBJ2-3, with D possibly matching TRBD1 (5 bases). The CDR3 spans 16 residues. In germline, CDR1 is KGHDR, CDR2 SFDVKD. Trimming shortened V by 3 bases and J by 0 bases, and 12 bases separated the two germline ends. CDR3 in amino acids: CATSDTATASTDTQYF. CDR3 in DNA: TGTGCCACCAGTGATACAGCGACAGCCAGCACAGATACGCAGTATTTT.

The CDR3 sequence is CASSELRPVRGSEQFF. In DNA, the CDR3 is TGCGCCAGCAGTGAGCTACGGCCAGTACGCGGCAGTGAGCAGTTCTTC. The chain carries TRBV10-1 and TRBJ2-1, with D uncertain. The V gene's germline CDR1 is WNHNN and CDR2 SYGVQD (reference sequence). The CDR3 consists of 16 residues. The V end lost 2 bases, the J end lost 9 bases, and 20 bases lay between the germline ends.

In its sample, this clonotype was seen many times. The chain couples TRBV11-3 to TRBJ2-1; 9 bases match TRBD2. Germline CDR1 is SGHNT and CDR2 is YENEEA. V lost 4 bases to trimming and J lost 3 bases; unmatched junction nucleotides: 4. CDR3 size: 15 residues. The CDR3 protein is CASSSRGGDYNEQFF. DNA for the CDR3: TGTGCCAGCAGCTCCCGCGGGGGGGACTACAATGAGCAGTTCTTC.

This clonotype was seen more than once but under ten times. The rearrangement joins TRBV6-5 to TRBJ1-1, with 8 nucleotides matching TRBD1. V trimming: 2 bases; J trimming: 4 bases; junction bases outside the gene matches: 3. The CDR3 has 14 residues. Germline CDR1 and CDR2: MNHEY and SVGAGI. The CDR3 region is CASSYGQGSTEAFF. The DNA for the CDR3 is TGTGCCAGCAGTTACGGACAGGGAAGCACTGAAGCTTTCTTT.

The gene calls are TRBV27 and TRBJ2-2, with no clear D. Trimming took 3 bases from V and 6 from J, leaving 8 bases between them. The CDR3 totals 13 residues. The germline CDR1 and CDR2 sequences are MNHEY and SMNVEV (reference sequence). The CDR3 nucleotides are TGTGCCAGCAGTTTCGTACGATCCGGGGAGCTGTTTTTT. Its protein is CASSFVRSGELFF.

In its sample, this clonotype was seen a few times. The V call is TRBV20-1, the J call TRBJ2-7, with a tentative D call TRBD1 (5 bases). V was cut by 1 base and J by 0 bases, with 10 bases left in between. Germline V gene sequence: CDR1 DFQATT, CDR2 SNEGSKA (reference sequence). The CDR3 is 14 residues long. Here the CDR3 DNA reads TGCAGTGCTAGAGCAGCTGACAGCTCCTACGAGCAGTACTTC. Protein: CSARAADSSYEQYF.

This clonotype showed up just a few times. V usage is TRBV5-1 and J usage is TRBJ2-5; D may be TRBD2 (5 bases). With 0 bases removed from V and 5 bases from J, the gap between germline ends came to 8 bases. Germline assignment: CDR1 SGHRS and CDR2 YFSETQ. CDR3 size: 13 residues. The CDR3 is CASSLVPGETQYF. In nucleotides, the CDR3 is TGCGCCAGCAGCTTGGTACCGGGGGAGACCCAGTACTTC.

This clonotype was counted only a few times. This chain links TRBV7-8 with TRBJ1-5; possible D gene TRBD1, 5 bases. Germline V gene lookup returns CDR1 SGHVS and CDR2 FQNEAQ. This CDR3 spans 12 amino acids. V was pared by 8 bases and J by 0 bases, with 5 bases between. Written as DNA, the CDR3 is TGTGCCAGCGGGGGTAGCAATCAGCCCCAGCATTTT. Protein sequence: CASGGSNQPQHF.

The rearrangement uses TRBV20-1 and TRBJ2-3; 9 bases match TRBD2. CDR3 length: 14 amino acids. The V gene's germline CDR1 is DFQATT and CDR2 SNEGSKA (reference sequence). V shed 4 bases, J shed 1 base, and the junction held 3 bases outside the gene matches. The CDR3 is CSAIAGAGTDTQYF. The CDR3 nucleotides are TGCAGTGCTATAGCGGGGGCCGGCACAGATACGCAGTATTTT.

The chain combines TRBV7-2 with TRBJ2-7, with D maybe TRBD2 (5 bases). The CDR3 is 13 amino acids. Trimming removed 1 base from V and 4 bases from J, with 8 bases in between. The V gene's germline CDR1 is SGHTA and CDR2 FQGNSA. CDR3 sequence: CASSLDEGYEQYF. Here the CDR3 DNA reads TGTGCCAGCAGCTTAGACGAGGGTTACGAGCAGTACTTC.

This clonotype came up a few times. The chain links TRBV29-1 to TRBJ2-5; 8 positions agree with TRBD1. This CDR3 spans 13 amino acids. V dropped 4 bases and J dropped 5; count of bases not matched to a gene: 6. Germline V gene sequence: CDR1 SQVTM, CDR2 ANQGSEA. The CDR3 DNA follows: TGCAGCGTTGCGACAGGGGCCGGGGAGACCCAGTACTTC. Amino acids: CSVATGAGETQYF.

This clonotype was recorded a few times. V is TRBV7-9 and J is TRBJ1-1; a possible D gene is TRBD1 (5 bases). V lost 4 bases and J lost 5, with 17 bases in between. The CDR3 length is 15 residues. Per the germline V gene, CDR1 is SEHNR and CDR2 is FQNEAQ (reference sequence). The CDR3: CASSSTTKGVTEAFF. The CDR3, as DNA: TGTGCCAGCAGCTCTACCACAAAAGGGGTAACTGAAGCTTTCTTT.

The chain is built from TRBV11-2 and TRBJ2-5; the D gene is possibly TRBD2 (6 bases). Trimming stripped 7 bases from V and 1 base from J, with 16 bases between. The CDR3 is made up of 15 amino acids. Germline CDR1 SGHAT, CDR2 FQNNGV. The CDR3 nucleotides are TGTGCCAGCATCCCCGACATGGGGGGCCAAGAGACCCAGTACTTC. It translates to CASIPDMGGQETQYF.

In this sample, this clonotype turned up a few times. The gene calls are TRBV10-1 and TRBJ1-1; TRBD1 aligns across 7 bases. The CDR3 is 13 amino acids. V lost 5 bases, J lost 5 bases, and 5 bases stayed unmatched. Germline V gene lookup returns CDR1 WNHNN and CDR2 SYGVQD (reference sequence). The CDR3 is CASSFRTGTEAFF. The CDR3, as DNA: TGCGCCAGCAGTTTTCGGACAGGAACTGAAGCTTTCTTT.